These 15 T cell receptor beta chains were sequenced from one sample in a study of type 1 and type 2 diabetes patients (dated by TCRdb to 2016 to 2018). TCRdb names Illumina MiSeq as the instrument used. For TCRbeta CDR3 amplification, the template was genomic DNA taken from the sorted T cell subsets. Multiplex PCR with 30 forward and 13 reverse primers amplified the TCRbeta CDR3 region. The public reads were quality trimmed at Q25 with fastp and then assembled into clones with MiXCR by TCRdb, keeping productive beta chains. Under each unique CDR3 protein, matching rows form one entry showing the most common genes and DNA. In all, the sample holds about 290,000 distinct CDR3 sequences, and roughly 48% of those were seen once. The ten largest account for about 13% of the sample. The sequencing sample was made of peripheral blood mononuclear cells (PBMCs). The receptor source for this set is a young man with type 2 diabetes.

The rearrangement links TRBV7-2 to TRBJ2-7; 9 bases are shared with TRBD2. Trimming took 1 base from V and 6 from J; bases not matched to a gene: 4. This CDR3 is 14 amino acids long. The germline CDR1 and CDR2 sequences are SGHTA and FQGNSA. CDR3 protein: CASSLERGVLEQYF. CDR3 DNA: TGTGCCAGCAGCTTAGAGCGGGGGGTCCTCGAGCAGTACTTC.

The V and J genes are TRBV27 and TRBJ2-7, with 8 bases that match TRBD1. The V gene end was trimmed by 8 bases and the J gene end by 7 bases; junction bases not matched to a gene: 16. The V gene's germline CDR1 is MNHEY and CDR2 SMNVEV (reference sequence). The CDR3 loop spans 15 amino acids. The CDR3 reads CASGGIGTGDNEQYF. In DNA form, the CDR3 reads TGTGCCAGCGGTGGAATCGGGACAGGAGATAATGAGCAGTACTTC.

This clonotype appeared a single time. One end of the junction does not line up with germline, which may come from a read error. The V call is TRBV7-9, the J call TRBJ1-6, with D perhaps TRBD1 (6 bases). CDR1 and CDR2 (germline): SEHNR, FQNEAQ (reference sequence). This CDR3 is built from 17 residues. As DNA, the CDR3 is TGTGCCAGCAGCCCATCACTTGTCCCAGGGGCCTATTCACCCCTCCGCTTT. Protein product: CASSPSLVPGAYSPLRF.

The chain uses TRBV5-1 and TRBJ2-2, with D possibly matching TRBD1 (5 bases). The V and J ends lost 4 bases and 3 bases respectively, with 13 bases between them. This CDR3 has 15 residues. In germline, CDR1 is SGHRS, CDR2 YFSETQ. The DNA of the CDR3 is TGCGCCAGCAGCCTCAATCCAGGGTACACCGGGGAGCTGTTTTTT. Protein product: CASSLNPGYTGELFF.

In this sample, this clonotype turned up a few times. Here the CDR3 reads CASRGLVVDTGELFF. The CDR3 region has the DNA TGTGCCAGCAGGGGGTTGGTGGTAGATACCGGGGAGCTGTTTTTT. This chain connects TRBV12-3 or TRBV12-4 to TRBJ2-2; unclear D gene. The CDR3 runs 15 residues. The germline V and J ends were trimmed by 6 bases and 5 bases, with 16 bases remaining between them.

The V call is TRBV11-2, the J call TRBJ1-1, with D perhaps TRBD1 (6 bases). Germline CDR1 and CDR2: SGHAT and FQNNGV. The CDR3 runs 14 residues. Trimming took 0 bases from V and 1 from J, leaving 6 bases between them. The CDR3 sequence: CASSLEGGNTEAFF. CDR3 in DNA: TGTGCCAGCAGCTTAGAAGGGGGGAACACTGAAGCTTTCTTT.

The chain employs TRBV2 and TRBJ2-2, with 11 bases lining up with TRBD1. V trimming: 6 bases; J trimming: 6 bases; junction bases outside the gene matches: 6. There are 15 residues in the CDR3. Germline CDR1 SNHLY, CDR2 FYNNEI. CDR3 loop: CASRTPGQGAGELFF. In nucleotides, the CDR3 is TGTGCCAGCAGGACTCCGGGACAGGGGGCCGGGGAGCTGTTTTTT.

This clonotype was seen repeatedly, ten times or more. The chain employs TRBV19 and TRBJ1-1; D may be TRBD1 (6 bases). Germline V CDR1 and CDR2: LNHDA, SQIVND (reference sequence). The V gene lost 5 bases and the J gene lost 1 base, with 8 bases spanning the gap. This CDR3 is 13 amino acids long. CDR3 DNA: TGTGCCAGTAGTGGGACACGGAACACTGAAGCTTTCTTT. Translated, it gives CASSGTRNTEAFF.

The V call is TRBV5-1, the J call TRBJ2-1; 7 bases match TRBD2. Unmatched junction bases numbered 10, after V lost 1 base and J lost 6 bases. The CDR3 consists of 16 residues. CDR1 SGHRS and CDR2 YFSETQ come from the germline V gene. The DNA for the CDR3 is TGCGCCAGCAGCTTGACCCGCGGGAGCGGGGTCAATGAGCAGTTCTTC. Amino acids: CASSLTRGSGVNEQFF. The whole variable domain, filled in from reference TRBV5-1 and TRBJ2-1, reads KAGVTQTPRYLIKTRGQQVTLSCSPISGHRSVSWYQQTPGQGLQFLFEYFSETQRNKGNFPGRFSGRQFSNSRSEMNVSTLELGDSALYLCASSLTRGSGVNEQFFGPGTRLTVL.

J is TRBJ2-5 and V is TRBV13; 8 bases line up with TRBD1. J was trimmed by 9 bases and V by 3 bases; bases with no gene match: 6. This CDR3 spans 13 amino acids. Per germline, CDR1 PRHDT and CDR2 FYEKMQ (reference sequence). The CDR3 protein is CASSLGQAEAQYF. For the CDR3, the DNA is TGTGCCAGCAGCTTGGGACAGGCTGAGGCCCAGTACTTC.

This clonotype came up many times. CDR3 region: CASSSGGSTDTQYF. CDR3 nucleotide sequence: TGTGCCAGCAGCTCCGGGGGGAGCACAGATACGCAGTATTTT. The chain is built from TRBV7-3 and TRBJ2-3; 7 bases are a match to TRBD2. This CDR3 contains 14 residues. The germline gives CDR1 SGHTA, CDR2 FQGTGA. V was clipped by 4 bases and J by 0 bases; unmatched bases: 1. Together with reference TRBV7-3 and TRBJ2-3, the CDR3 gives the full variable domain: GAGVSQTPSNKVTEKGKYVELRCDPISGHTALYWYRQSLGQGPEFLIYFQGTGAADDSGLPNDRFFAVRPEGSVSTLKIQRTERGDSAVYLCASSSGGSTDTQYFGPGTRLTVL.

This chain joins TRBV19 and TRBJ2-1; possible D gene TRBD1, 5 bases. Deletions cut 6 bases from V and 4 bases from J, with 10 bases between. CDR3 length: 13 residues. CDR1 and CDR2 from the germline V gene are LNHDA and SQIVND (reference sequence). CDR3 loop: CASSGQLYNEQFF. CDR3 DNA: TGTGCCAGTAGCGGACAATTATACAATGAGCAGTTCTTC.

With regard to this clonotype: At one boundary the junction diverges from the germline segment, which might be a read error. This chain joins TRBV15 and TRBJ2-2; tentatively, D is TRBD1 or TRBD2 (5 bases each). The CDR3 is made up of 14 amino acids. Germline V lookup: CDR1 LNHNV, CDR2 YYDKDF (reference sequence). The CDR3 sequence: CATSRGGNTGELFF. CDR3 nucleotide sequence: TGTGCCACCAGCAGAGGGGGGAACACTGGGGAGCTGTTTTTT.

Only a few counts were recorded for this clonotype. The V and J genes are TRBV10-1 and TRBJ2-3; D might be TRBD1 (6 bases). V shed 3 bases and J shed 4 bases, with 20 bases lying between them. The CDR3 is made up of 17 amino acids. Germline lookup yields CDR1 WNHNN and CDR2 SYGVQD (reference sequence). CDR3 residues: CASSDWVTGRYSDTQYF. CDR3 coding DNA: TGCGCCAGCAGTGATTGGGTAACAGGGCGGTACTCAGATACGCAGTATTTT.

V gene TRBV9 combines with J gene TRBJ1-2; D might be TRBD1 (6 bases). Trimming left V 4 bases short and J 2 bases short, with 15 bases between. The CDR3 covers 15 residues. From germline, CDR1 is SGDLS and CDR2 YYNGEE. CDR3 sequence: CASSPSGGLNYGYTF. CDR3 DNA sequence: TGTGCCAGCAGCCCTAGTGGGGGGCTAAACTATGGCTACACCTTC. The full variable domain, with the rest looked up from reference TRBV9 and TRBJ1-2, is DSGVTQTPKHLITATGQRVTLRCSPRSGDLSVYWYQQSLDQGLQFLIQYYNGEERAKGNILERFSAQQFPDLHSELNLSSLELGDSALYFCASSPSGGLNYGYTFGSGTRLTVV.